This T cell receptor (beta chain) was documented in a study of control samples from healthy donors and cancer patients. The CDR3 contains 18 residues. V lost 6 bases, J lost 0 bases, and 20 bases lay in between. In germline, CDR1 is LNHNV, CDR2 YYDKDF (reference sequence). Produced via immunoSEQ multiplex PCR; TCRdb's table is partial and in-frame only. The sample lists about 94,000 clones; about nine tenths were seen once. The clonotype comes from a woman aged 18-29 years in good health. Material: blood. The V call is TRBV15, the J call TRBJ1-4, with D unclear. The CDR3 DNA sequence: TGTGCCACCAGGAGCGGACGTAACTCCCAAGCAACTAATGAAAAACTGTTTTTT. Amino acid sequence: CATRSGRNSQATNEKLFF.